The 14 T cell receptor beta chains below all came from one sample that was sequenced in a study of early T cells in non-severe SARS-CoV-2 infection. MiXCR, applied by TCRdb to the 5' RACE reads, yields one record per CDR3 protein. The data show roughly 93,000 distinct CDR3 sequences, approximately 11% seen once. Sequencing input: whole blood. Receptor source: an adult who was a healthcare worker with PCR-confirmed SARS-CoV-2 infection or an uninfected control (not recorded which).

The chain joins TRBV11-1 to TRBJ2-3, with D possibly being TRBD1 (6 bases). The CDR3 consists of 15 residues. The germline CDR1 and CDR2 sequences are SGHAT and FQDESV (reference sequence). V lost 1 base to trimming and J lost 0 bases, with 8 bases between them. The CDR3 here is CASSLEGDSTDTQYF. CDR3 DNA sequence: TGTGCCAGCAGCTTAGAGGGGGACAGCACAGATACGCAGTATTTT.

This clonotype has at least ten counts. This chain links TRBV6-6 with TRBJ1-6; 9 bases agree with TRBD1. The germline CDR1 and CDR2 sequences are MNHNY and SVGAGI (reference sequence). Unmatched junction bases numbered 15, after V lost 4 bases and J lost 5 bases. This CDR3 spans 19 amino acids. The CDR3 sequence: CASSSFYRGQRIHNSPLHF. In DNA, the CDR3 is TGTGCCAGCAGTTCCTTTTACAGGGGGCAAAGGATCCATAATTCACCCCTCCACTTT.

This clonotype has a count of ten or more. V usage is TRBV18 and J usage is TRBJ2-2; 9 bases are a match to TRBD2. The CDR3 sequence is 16 residues long. Germline assignment: CDR1 KGHSH and CDR2 LQKENI. After removal of 3 bases from V and 5 bases from J, the junction contained 7 bases not matched to a gene. In DNA, the CDR3 is TGTGCCAGCTCACCTGACTTAGCGGGAGCTACCGGGGAGCTGTTTTTT. Translated, it gives CASSPDLAGATGELFF.

The chain recombines TRBV11-2 with TRBJ2-1, with D uncertain. This CDR3 has 16 residues. CDR1 is SGHAT and CDR2 is FQNNGV in the germline V gene. The germline V and J ends were trimmed by 4 bases and 0 bases, with 13 bases remaining between them. This CDR3 reads CASSYAFDTSYNEQFF. Here the CDR3 DNA reads TGTGCCAGCAGCTACGCGTTTGATACCTCCTACAATGAGCAGTTCTTC.

This clonotype showed up many times. The chain couples TRBV15 to TRBJ2-5, with no clear D. Germline V gene lookup returns CDR1 LNHNV and CDR2 YYDKDF (reference sequence). With 1 base removed from V and 6 bases from J, the gap between germline ends came to 9 bases. The CDR3 extends over 13 amino acids. CDR3 sequence: CATSRAAQQTQYF. CDR3 bases: TGTGCCACCAGCAGAGCCGCCCAGCAGACCCAGTACTTC.

This clonotype was seen at least ten times. This chain joins TRBV11-2 and TRBJ2-7, with D maybe TRBD2 (6 bases). The V end lost 0 bases, the J end lost 7 bases, and 7 bases lay between the germline ends. The germline gives CDR1 SGHAT, CDR2 FQNNGV. The CDR3 sequence is 12 residues long. The chain's CDR3 is CASSLDRGEQYF. For the CDR3, the DNA is TGTGCCAGCAGCTTAGATCGGGGGGAGCAGTACTTC.

V and J are TRBV7-2 and TRBJ1-1, with D possibly matching TRBD1 (5 bases). Germline-derived CDR1 and CDR2 are SGHTA and FQGNSA. V lost 5 bases, J lost 2 bases, and 12 bases lay in between. This CDR3 is built from 14 residues. Written as DNA, the CDR3 is TGTGCCAGCAGCCGGGACTGGGGTAACACTGAAGCTTTCTTT. Its translation: CASSRDWGNTEAFF. Full variable domain (remainder filled in from reference TRBV7-2 and TRBJ1-1): GAGVSQSPSNKVTEKGKDVELRCDPISGHTALYWYRQSLGQGLEFLIYFQGNSAPDKSGLPSDRFSAERTGGSVSTLTIQRTQQEDSAVYLCASSRDWGNTEAFFGQGTRLTVV.

This clonotype appeared a few times. The chain uses TRBV12-3 or TRBV12-4 and TRBJ2-7; no reliable D call. Trimming pared 5 bases from V and 6 bases from J, leaving 8 bases between. The CDR3 is made up of 11 amino acids. CDR3 residues: CASSLLIEQYF. The CDR3 DNA reads TGTGCCAGCAGTCTGTTGATCGAGCAGTACTTC.

The chain carries TRBV30 and TRBJ1-1; no reliable D call. The germline CDR1 and CDR2 sequences are GTSNPN and SVGIG (reference sequence). This CDR3 is built from 11 residues. The CDR3 loop is CVGGLNTEAFF. The CDR3 nucleotides are TGTGTGGGCGGGCTGAACACTGAAGCTTTCTTT. Variable domain in full (rest from reference TRBV30 and TRBJ1-1): SQTIHQWPATLVQPVGSPLSLECTVEGTSNPNLYWYRQAAGRGLQLLFYSVGIGQISSEVPQNLSASRPQDRQFILSSKKLLLSDSGFYLCVGGLNTEAFFGQGTRLTVV.

The V and J genes are TRBV6-5 and TRBJ1-1, with TRBD1 as a possible D gene (5 bases). The V end was cut by 7 bases, the J end by 1 base, with 10 bases between. The CDR3 has 13 residues. CDR1 is MNHEY and CDR2 is SVGAGI in the germline V gene. The CDR3 sequence: CASTRDGNTEAFF. CDR3 DNA: TGTGCCAGCACCAGGGACGGGAACACTGAAGCTTTCTTT.

The chain combines TRBV5-6 with TRBJ1-2, with D perhaps matching TRBD1 (6 bases). From germline, CDR1 is SGHDT and CDR2 YYEEEE. This CDR3 is built from 13 residues. V was trimmed by 4 bases and J by 4 bases, leaving 11 bases between them. The CDR3 protein is CASSPDRSYGYTF. The CDR3 DNA follows: TGTGCCAGCAGCCCGGACAGATCCTATGGCTACACCTTC.

This clonotype has just a few counts. The V call is TRBV20-1, the J call TRBJ2-7, with 7 nucleotides matching TRBD1. The CDR3 runs to 12 residues. J lost 4 bases, V lost 8 bases, and 8 bases had no gene match. The germline CDR1 and CDR2 sequences are DFQATT and SNEGSKA (reference sequence). CDR3 region: CSPRTGVYEQYF. The CDR3 DNA reads as TGCAGTCCCCGGACAGGTGTGTACGAGCAGTACTTC.

The chain couples TRBV5-4 to TRBJ2-5, with 9 nucleotides matching TRBD2. V dropped 3 bases and J dropped 2; count of bases not matched to a gene: 5. The CDR3 extends over 15 amino acids. CDR1 and CDR2 from the germline V gene are SGHNT and YYREEE (reference sequence). The CDR3 DNA is TGTGCCAGCAGCTCCCCTAGCGGGACTCAAGAGACCCAGTACTTC. Translation: CASSSPSGTQETQYF.

The chain joins TRBV7-3 to TRBJ2-1; TRBD1 matches 7 bases. The germline V gene has CDR1 SGHTA and CDR2 FQGTGA. With 0 bases clipped from V and 12 bases from J, the junction kept 5 bases outside the gene matches. The CDR3 is 13 residues long. The CDR3: CASSLTPTGVQFF. The CDR3 nucleotides are TGTGCCAGCAGCTTAACGCCCACAGGGGTGCAGTTCTTC.